A single sample gave rise to the 16 T cell receptor beta chains below, sequenced in a study of shared clonotypes between healthy human individuals. The data were produced by immunoSEQ multiplex PCR, yet TCRdb's version contains in-frame clones alone and is incomplete. The sample lists more than 1 million clones; about 80% were seen once. Input material: memory CD4+ T cells from PBMCs. The subset: CD45RA-negative fraction. The receptors come from a man between 18 and 35 years old in good health. Some clones in this sample may be carry-over from other donors' samples.

The V gene is TRBV7-9, the J gene TRBJ1-1; D is undetermined. V gave up 5 bases and J gave up 3 bases, with 10 bases separating them. This CDR3 has 13 residues. CDR1 is SEHNR and CDR2 is FQNEAQ in the germline V gene (reference sequence). DNA for the CDR3: TGTGCCAGCAGCAAAATTGGATACACTGAAGCTTTCTTT. As protein: CASSKIGYTEAFF.

This chain links TRBV6-1 with TRBJ1-2; TRBD1 matches 7 bases. CDR1 is MNHNS, CDR2 SASEGT, per germline. This CDR3 is 13 amino acids long. The J segment lost 6 bases and the V segment lost 6 bases, leaving 7 bases of the junction unmatched. The CDR3: CASRTGVANGYTF. CDR3 nucleotide sequence: TGTGCCAGCAGAACAGGGGTCGCCAATGGCTACACCTTC.

This rearrangement joins TRBV6-6 to TRBJ1-2, with D tentatively TRBD1 (5 bases). The CDR3 sequence is 14 residues long. CDR1 and CDR2 from the germline V gene are MNHNY and SVGAGI (reference sequence). The V end lost 6 bases, the J end lost 6 bases, and 17 bases lay between the germline ends. The DNA for the CDR3 is TGTGCCAGCAGCTCCAACCGGGACGAGAATGGCTACACCTTC. This translates into CASSSNRDENGYTF.

The chain joins TRBV10-3 to TRBJ1-3, with unresolved D. The CDR3 runs 14 residues. V was clipped by 0 bases and J by 2 bases, with 5 bases between them. Germline V gene lookup returns CDR1 ENHRY and CDR2 SYGVKD. CDR3 DNA sequence: TGTGCCATCAGTGAGTCGGATACTGGAAACACCATATATTTT. Translating it yields CAISESDTGNTIYF.

The chain uses TRBV6-1 and TRBJ2-6, with 7 bases matching TRBD1. The CDR3 is 17 residues long. Unmatched junction bases numbered 6, after V lost 2 bases and J lost 2 bases. Germline values: CDR1 MNHNS, CDR2 SASEGT. The CDR3 DNA reads TGTGCCAGCAGTGAACGACAGGGAACCCCTGGGGCCAACGTCCTGACTTTC. Translated: CASSERQGTPGANVLTF.

This clone has more than one count but fewer than ten. Other DNA sequences within the sample encode an identical CDR3. V and J are TRBV2 and TRBJ2-5, with D possibly matching TRBD1 (7 bases). CDR1 is SNHLY and CDR2 is FYNNEI in the germline V gene. V was pared by 6 bases and J by 4 bases, with 9 bases between. There are 12 residues in the CDR3. The CDR3 sequence is CASSQGGETQYF. The CDR3 DNA follows: TGTGCCAGCAGCCAGGGGGGAGAGACCCAGTACTTC.

This rearrangement joins TRBV5-1 to TRBJ2-7; possibly TRBD1 or TRBD2 for D (5 bases each). Trimming shortened V by 0 bases and J by 3 bases, and 13 bases separated the two germline ends. This CDR3 has 15 amino acids. CDR1 and CDR2 (germline): SGHRS, YFSETQ. CDR3 in amino acids: CASSLGDPGRYEQYF. In nucleotides, the CDR3 is TGCGCCAGCAGCTTGGGGGACCCCGGACGCTACGAGCAGTACTTC.

This clone turned up a few times. The sample carries other DNA sequences with the same CDR3. The genes are TRBV28 and TRBJ2-1; 10 bases agree with TRBD2. This CDR3 region has 16 residues. V lost 5 bases, J lost 1 base, and 5 bases stayed unmatched. Germline loops: CDR1 MDHEN, CDR2 SYDVKM. The CDR3 DNA reads as TGTGCCAGCAGTGGCCGACTAGCGGGTTCCTACAATGAGCAGTTCTTC. Translating it yields CASSGRLAGSYNEQFF.

The V and J genes are TRBV19 and TRBJ2-3; no clear D gene. Germline assignment: CDR1 LNHDA and CDR2 SQIVND (reference sequence). Trimming left V 6 bases short and J 0 bases short, with 10 bases between. The CDR3 contains 14 residues. The CDR3 DNA is TGTGCCAGTAGCGCAGGATACAGCACAGATACGCAGTATTTT. Translation: CASSAGYSTDTQYF.

CDR3 sequence (DNA): TGTGCCAGCAGCTTACTAGCGGGAGCCTACAATGAGCAGTTCTTC. Translation: CASSLLAGAYNEQFF. The chain carries TRBV7-2 and TRBJ2-1; TRBD2 matches at 10 bases. The CDR3 consists of 15 residues. Trimming at V came to 2 bases and at J to 2 bases, leaving 0 bases not matched to a gene. Germline V CDR1 and CDR2: SGHTA, FQGNSA. Using reference TRBV7-2 and TRBJ2-1 for the parts outside the CDR3, the full variable domain is GAGVSQSPSNKVTEKGKDVELRCDPISGHTALYWYRQSLGQGLEFLIYFQGNSAPDKSGLPSDRFSAERTGGSVSTLTIQRTQQEDSAVYLCASSLLAGAYNEQFFGPGTRLTVL.

In its sample, this clone was seen a few times. This sample also contains other DNA sequences that code for the same CDR3. The chain recombines TRBV5-1 with TRBJ2-2; D remains unclear. Per germline, CDR1 SGHRS and CDR2 YFSETQ. V lost 5 bases and J 2 bases, leaving 10 bases between the germline ends. This CDR3 has 14 residues. CDR3 residues: CASRLIANTGELFF. The CDR3 DNA follows: TGCGCCAGCAGACTAATCGCTAACACCGGGGAGCTGTTTTTT.

This chain uses TRBV7-3 with TRBJ2-2; possibly TRBD2 for D (6 bases). Germline CDR1 reads SGHTA; CDR2 reads FQGTGA. V was shortened by 2 bases and J by 6 bases, with 13 bases between the two germline ends. This CDR3 is built from 15 residues. CDR3 in DNA: TGTGCCAGCAGCTTAGCAGGAAGGAGGGCCGGGGAGCTGTTTTTT. Its translation: CASSLAGRRAGELFF.

V usage is TRBV6-6 and J usage is TRBJ2-5; 11 bases map to TRBD2. The CDR3 has 15 residues. The germline CDR1 and CDR2 sequences are MNHNY and SVGAGI (reference sequence). V shed 11 bases and J 5 bases; nucleotides not matched to a gene: 13. CDR3 region: CAVSWELAGVETQYF. DNA of the CDR3: TGTGCCGTCTCCTGGGAACTAGCGGGAGTGGAGACCCAGTACTTC.

The J gene is TRBJ2-1, the V gene TRBV15; D perhaps matches TRBD2 (5 bases). The V end was cut by 2 bases, the J end by 12 bases, with 11 bases between. The CDR3 runs 12 residues. Germline assignment: CDR1 LNHNV and CDR2 YYDKDF (reference sequence). CDR3 in DNA: TGTGCCACCAGCAGAATGGCGGGTCCGCAGTTCTTC. Encoded protein: CATSRMAGPQFF.

V is TRBV28 and J is TRBJ2-5, with TRBD2 identical over 10 bases. Germline lookup yields CDR1 MDHEN and CDR2 SYDVKM. The V gene end was trimmed by 6 bases and the J gene end by 1 base; junction bases not matched to a gene: 5. This CDR3 is 15 amino acids long. CDR3 amino acids: CASSASGGPQETQYF. The CDR3 DNA reads as TGTGCCAGCAGCGCTAGCGGGGGACCCCAAGAGACCCAGTACTTC.

The chain is built from TRBV5-1 and TRBJ2-1; perhaps TRBD1 as D (5 bases). Germline loops: CDR1 SGHRS, CDR2 YFSETQ. The V end lost 6 bases, the J end lost 0 bases, and 13 bases lay between the germline ends. The CDR3 extends over 15 amino acids. This CDR3 reads CASTQGIVSYNEQFF. The CDR3 DNA sequence: TGCGCCAGCACCCAGGGTATAGTCTCCTACAATGAGCAGTTCTTC.